This TCR beta chain originates from a study of blood T cells in healthy people across ages. On this clonotype itself: The antigen remains undetermined.

Per the germline V gene, CDR1 is SQVTM and CDR2 is ANQGSEA. The ends were cut back, 4 bases at V and 5 bases at J, with 14 bases in the middle. The length of the CDR3 is 13 residues. Study-level findings and limits: Measured against age, TCR beta diversity per million T cells decreased in a roughly linear manner. Diversity was higher, and naive CD4+ cells more numerous, in long-lived donors than in aged donors.

The second PCR ran about 6 to 12 cycles with a sample-barcoded 5' primer and J-beta primers. TCRdb re-analysed the 5' RACE reads in MiXCR, keeping a single row per CDR3 protein. This sample yields some 1,500,000 distinct CDR3 sequences, of which under 55% are seen a single time; about 4% belongs to the top ten. V gene TRBV29-1 combines with J gene TRBJ1-2; possible D gene TRBD1, 6 bases. This TCR was sampled from a woman between 18 and 30 years old in good health. The sample consisted of blood. CDR3 DNA: TGCAGCGTTGCTGGGGACAACTCTTATGGCTACACCTTC. Protein sequence: CSVAGDNSYGYTF.